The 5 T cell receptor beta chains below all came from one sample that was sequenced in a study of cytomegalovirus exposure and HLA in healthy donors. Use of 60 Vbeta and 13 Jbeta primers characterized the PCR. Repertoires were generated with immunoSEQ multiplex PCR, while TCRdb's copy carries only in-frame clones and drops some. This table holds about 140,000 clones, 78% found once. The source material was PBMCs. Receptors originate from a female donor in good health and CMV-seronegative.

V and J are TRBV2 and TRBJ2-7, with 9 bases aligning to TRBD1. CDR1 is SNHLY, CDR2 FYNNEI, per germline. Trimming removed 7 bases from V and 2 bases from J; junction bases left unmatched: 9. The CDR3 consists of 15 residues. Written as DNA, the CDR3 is TGTGCCAGCATTTCAGCGGGACAGGGACCCTACGAGCAGTACTTC. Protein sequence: CASISAGQGPYEQYF. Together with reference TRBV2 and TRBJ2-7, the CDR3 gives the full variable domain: EPEVTQTPSHQVTQMGQEVILRCVPISNHLYFYWYRQILGQKVEFLVSFYNNEISEKSEIFDDQFSVERPDGSNFTLKIRSTKLEDSAMYFCASISAGQGPYEQYFGPGTRLTVT.

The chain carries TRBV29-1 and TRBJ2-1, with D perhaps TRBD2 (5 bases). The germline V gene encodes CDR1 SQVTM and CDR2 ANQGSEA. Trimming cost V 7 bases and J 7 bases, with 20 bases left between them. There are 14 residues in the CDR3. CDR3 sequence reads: CSATLDYRGNEQFF. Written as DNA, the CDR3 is TGCAGCGCGACCTTAGACTATCGCGGTAATGAGCAGTTCTTC.

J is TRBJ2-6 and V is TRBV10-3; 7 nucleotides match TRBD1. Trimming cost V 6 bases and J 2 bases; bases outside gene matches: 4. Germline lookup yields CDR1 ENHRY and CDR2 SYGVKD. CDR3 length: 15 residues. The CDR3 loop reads CAISVTGAGANVLTF. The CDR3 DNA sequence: TGTGCCATCAGCGTCACAGGGGCTGGGGCCAACGTCCTGACTTTC.

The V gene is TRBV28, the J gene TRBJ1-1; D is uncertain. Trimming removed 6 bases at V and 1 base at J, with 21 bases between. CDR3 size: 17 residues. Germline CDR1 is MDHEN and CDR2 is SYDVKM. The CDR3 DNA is TGTGCCAGCAGACGCTATTCTGTTTTAACTTCGAACACTGAAGCTTTCTTT. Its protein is CASRRYSVLTSNTEAFF.

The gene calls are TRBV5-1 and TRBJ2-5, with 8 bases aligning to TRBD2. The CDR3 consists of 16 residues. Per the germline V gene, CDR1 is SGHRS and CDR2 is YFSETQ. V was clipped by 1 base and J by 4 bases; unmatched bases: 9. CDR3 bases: TGCGCCAGCAGCTTGCAAGACGGGGGGGCCCTAGAGACCCAGTACTTC. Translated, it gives CASSLQDGGALETQYF.